The 2 T cell receptor beta chains below come from one sample, sequenced in a study of OX40 agonist ivuxolimab in advanced cancers. The protocol was immunoSEQ multiplex PCR, while the TCRdb copy is restricted to in-frame clones and leaves out a portion. The sample lists about 80,000 clones, approximately 86% occurring once. The source was CD4+ or CD8+ T cells sorted from blood, collected in a trial of the OX40 agonist ivuxolimab. The receptors were gathered from an adult with an advanced solid tumor such as melanoma, head and neck, liver or kidney cancer.

The chain is built from TRBV5-5 and TRBJ2-5, with D possibly matching TRBD2 (5 bases). CDR1 and CDR2 (germline): SGHKS, YYEKEE (reference sequence). Trimming left V 0 bases short and J 2 bases short, with 11 bases between. The CDR3 has 15 amino acids. The DNA for the CDR3 is TGTGCCAGCAGCTTGGTCCCGCCGGGACAAGAGACCCAGTACTTC. Translating gives CASSLVPPGQETQYF.

V gene TRBV11-3 combines with J gene TRBJ2-7; 9 bases line up with TRBD1. V shed 5 bases and J 3 bases; nucleotides not matched to a gene: 5. There are 14 residues in the CDR3. Germline CDR1 reads SGHNT; CDR2 reads YENEEA. The CDR3 DNA reads TGTGCCAGCAGCCCTGGGGGACAGGGCTACGAGCAGTACTTC. Protein product: CASSPGGQGYEQYF.